The 12 T cell receptor beta chains presented below share a single source sample, sequenced in a study of CXCR3-negative and CXCR3-positive naive CD8 T cells. TRB cDNA was prepared as libraries by UMI-labeled 5' RACE. TCRdb derives one entry per CDR3 protein from the 5' RACE reads, leaving out DNA. The specimen's table records 100,000 to 150,000 distinct CDR3 sequences. The specimen was naive CXCR3- CD8+ T cells from blood. Subset here: CD45RO-CCR7+CD27+CD95- naive CD8+ T cells lacking CXCR3 (TNR3-). The receptors here all came from a human donor in good health. Some clones in this sample may be carry-over from other donors' samples.

CDR3 loop: CASSAESDTPSVLTF. This chain links TRBV7-9 with TRBJ2-6. CDR3 size: 15 residues. Germline V gives CDR1 SEHNR, CDR2 FQNEAQ (reference sequence).

The CDR3 spells CASSPGLAGPRYQETQYF. V is TRBV3-1 and J is TRBJ2-5; with no DNA, the TCRdb D assignment of TRBD2 cannot be verified. CDR1 is LGHDT and CDR2 is YNNKEL in the germline V gene (reference sequence). The CDR3 spans 18 residues.

The J gene is TRBJ1-2, the V gene TRBV7-9. The germline CDR1 and CDR2 sequences are SEHNR and FQNEAQ (reference sequence). The length of the CDR3 is 16 residues. The CDR3 loop reads CASSQKRSDPNYGYTF.

The chain is built from TRBV6-5 and TRBJ2-3. The germline V gene has CDR1 MNHEY and CDR2 SVGAGI. The length of the CDR3 is 12 residues. CDR3 sequence reads: CASIGSRNTQYF.

The chain employs TRBV5-1 and TRBJ2-3; TCRdb's D call, TRBD1, is unchecked because there is no DNA. Germline V gene lookup returns CDR1 SGHRS and CDR2 YFSETQ. The CDR3 has 13 amino acids. The CDR3 sequence is CASSFDAPDTQYF.

This rearrangement joins TRBV7-2 to TRBJ2-2; TCRdb's D call, TRBD2, is unchecked because there is no DNA. Germline lookup yields CDR1 SGHTA and CDR2 FQGNSA. The CDR3 runs to 14 residues. This chain's CDR3 is CASSPLAGTGELFF.

This chain connects TRBV6-5 to TRBJ2-2; checking the TCRdb D call of TRBD1 is not possible without DNA. Germline-derived CDR1 and CDR2 are MNHEY and SVGAGI. The CDR3 length is 14 residues. This chain's CDR3 is CASSWTGGGGELFF.

V usage is TRBV28 and J usage is TRBJ2-7; TCRdb indicates TRBD2, and absent DNA this call remains unverified. CDR1 and CDR2 (germline): MDHEN, SYDVKM. CDR3 length: 16 amino acids. The CDR3: CASTPSRGRATDEQYF.

The genes are TRBV29-1 and TRBJ1-2; with no DNA, the TCRdb D assignment of TRBD1 cannot be verified. This CDR3 region has 15 residues. In germline, CDR1 is SQVTM, CDR2 ANQGSEA. Here the CDR3 reads CSVLILTGIDYGYTF.

The V and J genes are TRBV14 and TRBJ2-1; the TCRdb call, TRBD1, lacks DNA for checking. Germline-derived CDR1 and CDR2 are SGHDN and FVKESK. CDR3 length equals 16 residues. The CDR3 loop is CASSLRVLAHGGEQFF. The full variable domain, in which reference TRBV14 and TRBJ2-1 provide the parts outside the CDR3, is EAGVTQFPSHSVIEKGQTVTLRCDPISGHDNLYWYRRVMGKEIKFLLHFVKESKQDESGMPNNRFLAERTGGTYSTLKVQPAELEDSGVYFCASSLRVLAHGGEQFFGPGTRLTVL.

This chain uses TRBV27 with TRBJ2-3; TCRdb returns TRBD1, unconfirmable since there is no DNA. The length of the CDR3 is 15 residues. CDR1 and CDR2 (germline): MNHEY, SMNVEV (reference sequence). CDR3 region: CASSPRDGGADTQYF.

The gene calls are TRBV4-2 and TRBJ1-1; TCRdb proposes TRBD1, but this gene call is untestable without DNA. CDR1 is LGHNA, CDR2 YNFKEQ, per germline. This CDR3 spans 14 amino acids. This chain's CDR3 is CASSPRGVNTEAFF.